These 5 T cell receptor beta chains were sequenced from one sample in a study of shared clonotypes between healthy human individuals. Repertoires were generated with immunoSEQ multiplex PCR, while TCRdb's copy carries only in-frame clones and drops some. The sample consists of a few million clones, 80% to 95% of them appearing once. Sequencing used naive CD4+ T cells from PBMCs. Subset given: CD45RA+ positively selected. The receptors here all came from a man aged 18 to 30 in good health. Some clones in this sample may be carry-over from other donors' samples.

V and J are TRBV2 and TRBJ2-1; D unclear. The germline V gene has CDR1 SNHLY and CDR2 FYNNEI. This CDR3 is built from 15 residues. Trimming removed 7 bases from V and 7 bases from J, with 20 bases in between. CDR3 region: CASTPTRAPLNEQFF. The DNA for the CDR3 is TGTGCCAGCACCCCGACCCGAGCCCCCCTAAATGAGCAGTTCTTC. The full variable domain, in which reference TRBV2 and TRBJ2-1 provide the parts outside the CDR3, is EPEVTQTPSHQVTQMGQEVILRCVPISNHLYFYWYRQILGQKVEFLVSFYNNEISEKSEIFDDQFSVERPDGSNFTLKIRSTKLEDSAMYFCASTPTRAPLNEQFFGPGTRLTVL.

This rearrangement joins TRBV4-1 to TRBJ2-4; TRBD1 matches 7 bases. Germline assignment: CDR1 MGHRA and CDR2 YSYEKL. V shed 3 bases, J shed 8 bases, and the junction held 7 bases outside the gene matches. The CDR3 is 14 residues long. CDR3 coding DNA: TGCGCCAGCAGCCACGACGGGGACAGTGACATTCAGTACTTC. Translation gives CASSHDGDSDIQYF.

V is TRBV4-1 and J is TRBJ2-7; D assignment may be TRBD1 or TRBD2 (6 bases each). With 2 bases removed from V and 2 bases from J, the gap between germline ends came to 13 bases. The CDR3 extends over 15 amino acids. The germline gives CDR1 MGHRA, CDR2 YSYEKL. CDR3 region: CASSQTAGQTYEQYF. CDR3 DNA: TGCGCCAGCAGCCAAACCGCGGGACAAACCTACGAGCAGTACTTC.

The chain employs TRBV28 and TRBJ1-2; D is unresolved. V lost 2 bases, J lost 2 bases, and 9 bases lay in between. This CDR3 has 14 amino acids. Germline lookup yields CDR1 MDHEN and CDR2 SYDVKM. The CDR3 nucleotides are TGTGCCAGCAGTTTAGGAGCACAGAACTATGGCTACACCTTC. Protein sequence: CASSLGAQNYGYTF.

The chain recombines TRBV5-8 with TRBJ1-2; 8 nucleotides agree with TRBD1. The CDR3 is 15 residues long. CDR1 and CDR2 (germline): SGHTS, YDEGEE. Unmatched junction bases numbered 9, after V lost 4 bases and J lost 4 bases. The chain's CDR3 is CASSPWTGSRYGYTF. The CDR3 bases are TGTGCCAGCAGCCCCTGGACAGGGTCTCGCTATGGCTACACCTTC.